What follows describes a single TCR beta chain. Its antigen remains unidentified. This record belongs to a study of siplizumab effects on memory and regulatory T cells. Points from the study as a whole: Apparently more diverse than memory cells, naive T cells also seemed major alloresponse contributors.

The data were produced by immunoSEQ multiplex PCR, yet TCRdb's version contains in-frame clones alone and is incomplete. The sample has about 100,000 clones, around 90% seen once. Looked up from germline, CDR1 is SGHRS and CDR2 is YFSETQ. The junction had 21 bases not matched to a gene; V was cut back by 4 bases and J by 5 bases. This CDR3 is 19 amino acids long. Sequenced sample: Tregs sorted from blood. The TCR sequence derives from a human donor in good health. This chain uses TRBV5-1 with TRBJ1-3; 7 bases match TRBD1. The CDR3 DNA sequence: TGCGCCAGCAGCCCGGTTAAATTATCGACAGGGAATTCTCGAAACACCATATATTTT. Protein sequence: CASSPVKLSTGNSRNTIYF.